Given below is one T cell receptor beta chain in context. This entry belongs to a study of blood T cell repertoires in COVID-19. The protocol was immunoSEQ multiplex PCR, while the TCRdb copy is restricted to in-frame clones and leaves out a portion. The table has over 200,000 clones, around nine tenths seen once. The clonotype comes from a woman in her thirties who had been exposed to COVID-19. Sequenced input: PBMCs or T cells enriched from blood (not recorded which).

The CDR3 bases are TGTGCCAGCAGTCCCGGTGGGCGGGGTGAGCAGTTCTTC. Residues: CASSPGGRGEQFF. This chain links TRBV12-3 or TRBV12-4 with TRBJ2-1; D might be TRBD2 (6 bases). The CDR3 has 13 residues. Trimming took off 5 bases at V and 9 bases at J, with 14 bases between the two ends.